A single sample gave rise to the 8 T cell receptor beta chains below, sequenced in a study of blood T cell repertoires in COVID-19. Sequencing used immunoSEQ multiplex PCR; TCRdb keeps in-frame clones, though not all of them. The sample includes 87,000 or so clones, around 84% of them seen just once. The sample consisted of peripheral blood. The receptors come from a woman of 80 years or more in a cohort sampled during active or convalescent COVID-19.

This chain links TRBV12-2 with TRBJ2-7; the tabulated D call, TRBD2, remains unverified against the DNA. TRBV12-2 counts as a pseudogene. CDR3 length equals 17 residues. The CDR3 region has the DNA TGTGCAAGTCCCCGTAACCGATTCGAGCGGGAGTGGTACGAGCAGTACTTC. Translation: CASPRNRFEREWYEQYF.

This rearrangement joins TRBV25-1 to TRBJ1-5; possible D gene TRBD1, 6 bases. Per germline, CDR1 MGHDK and CDR2 SYGVNS. Trimming left V 7 bases short and J 5 bases short, with 15 bases between. CDR3 length: 14 amino acids. The CDR3 DNA reads as TGTGCCAGCACCAGCAACAGGGTGTATCAGCCCCAGCATTTT. Translating it yields CASTSNRVYQPQHF.

The gene calls are TRBV6-5 and TRBJ1-2; 9 positions agree with TRBD1. Trimming cost V 5 bases and J 7 bases; bases outside gene matches: 5. Germline V CDR1 and CDR2: MNHEY, SVGAGI. The CDR3 totals 13 residues. CDR3 in amino acids: CASSRDRDRGYTF. The CDR3 DNA reads TGTGCCAGCAGTCGGGACAGGGACCGTGGCTACACCTTC.

In its sample, this clone was seen once. This rearrangement joins TRBV7-8 to TRBJ2-1; 10 positions agree with TRBD2. Germline V gene data show CDR1 as SGHVS and CDR2 as FQNEAQ. Trimming at V came to 5 bases and at J to 5 bases, leaving 6 bases not matched to a gene. The CDR3 runs to 15 residues. CDR3 sequence (DNA): TGTGCCAGCAGCCGTATAGCGGGAGGTAACAATGAGCAGTTCTTC. As protein: CASSRIAGGNNEQFF.

The chain carries TRBV11-3 and TRBJ1-1; D unresolved. The V gene lost 6 bases and the J gene lost 5 bases, with 13 bases spanning the gap. CDR1 and CDR2 (germline): SGHNT, YENEEA. The CDR3 consists of 13 residues. DNA for the CDR3: TGTGCCAGCAGTAGGAGGGAGGGAACTGAAGCTTTCTTT. Protein sequence: CASSRREGTEAFF.

This chain uses TRBV10-3 with TRBJ2-7, with 9 bases matching TRBD1. Germline loops: CDR1 ENHRY, CDR2 SYGVKD. The V and J ends lost 10 bases and 5 bases, in that order; junction bases with no gene match: 15. This CDR3 contains 15 residues. CDR3 protein: CATLPTGTGRDEQYF. CDR3 nucleotides: TGTGCCACCCTACCTACCGGGACAGGGCGCGACGAGCAGTACTTC.

The rearrangement links TRBV5-1 to TRBJ1-6; no definite D call. This CDR3 is built from 13 residues. Germline loops: CDR1 SGHRS, CDR2 YFSETQ. Trimming left V 0 bases short and J 7 bases short, with 5 bases between. CDR3 bases: TGCGCCAGCAGCTTGGGTCAAAATTCACCCCTCCACTTT. Amino acids: CASSLGQNSPLHF.

The genes are TRBV5-6 and TRBJ2-3, with TRBD1 identical over 9 bases. J gave up 0 bases and V 2 bases, and 4 bases lay outside the gene matches. The germline V gene has CDR1 SGHDT and CDR2 YYEEEE. This CDR3 has 16 residues. This CDR3 is CASSLPGTGSTDTQYF. The CDR3 DNA is TGTGCCAGCAGCTTACCCGGGACAGGGAGCACAGATACGCAGTATTTT. Filled out from reference TRBV5-6 and TRBJ2-3, the complete variable domain reads DAGVTQSPTHLIKTRGQQVTLRCSPKSGHDTVSWYQQALGQGPQFIFQYYEEEERQRGNFPDRFSGHQFPNYSSELNVNALLLGDSALYLCASSLPGTGSTDTQYFGPGTRLTVL.